This T cell receptor (beta chain) was recovered during a study of blood T cell repertoires in COVID-19 (dated by TCRdb to 2019 to 2021). As for the study more broadly: Collaborator samples came from the United States, Italy and Spain and covered acute and convalescent phases of COVID-19. The prospective study material was composed of cDNA or gDNA derived from T cells, B-cell-depleted T cells, or PBMCs. Subjects who had been exposed to COVID-19, were actively infected with it, or had recovered from it provided the deeply sampled blood TCRbeta repertoires that made up the dataset. A freely available public database, intended as a resource for researchers studying the immune response to SARS-CoV-2, is where the repertoires were released. The samples were drawn from two sources: the first 160 participants of the ongoing ImmuneRACE study, and over 1,000 subjects contributed by 6 global collaborators. Sample metadata almost always included a de-identified subject ID, COVID-19 status, age in years and sex. HLA class I and class II types, where available, came from metadata supplied by the sample provider rather than from assay-based typing.

Points the paper makes about the study in general: The amount of clinical and demographic metadata varied by source and participant and was provided uncurated.

One collaborating source in Seattle enrolled patients while the patients were actively infected and followed the patients over time throughout the course of disease. Collaborating institutions collected whole blood in K2EDTA tubes following their own protocols. For TCRbeta analysis, collaborators shipped samples in one of three forms: frozen whole blood, isolated PBMCs, or DNA extracted from either of those sample types. Concerning this clone: This receptor's antigen is unknown. No per-base quality is available; no much larger clone lies one base away.

TCRbeta CDR3 regions were amplified from genomic DNA by means of the immunoSEQ Assay, a bias-controlled multiplex PCR. The authors' pipeline ran thus. Within the assay, amplification of reference gene primers was used to estimate how many nucleated cells each sample contained. To quantify the absolute abundance of each unique TCRbeta CDR3 rearrangement, sequence reads were collapsed and filtered. Productive Simpson clonality was computed per sample as the square root of Simpson's diversity index over productive rearrangements. TCRdb re-hosts the immuneACCESS table, in-frame sequences only. Its copies lack some clones; in the studies checked, an unresolved V gene accounts for under half of them, and the cause for the rest is not known. V and J calls and clone size come straight from that table; D and trimming were deduced from the DNA. The sample has 68,000 or so clones on record, about 91% of them singletons. About 7% of the sample is held by the ten biggest clonotypes.

The sequencing input was peripheral blood. The receptor was derived from a middle-aged man with COVID-19, enrolled during active disease.

The sequenced DNA is TGTGCCAGCAGCTTGTTTGAGGGGGCTCAGCCCCAGCATTTT. Its protein is CASSLFEGAQPQHF. The sequence links TRBV11-2 to TRBJ1-5, with 7 bases aligning to TRBD1. Reading from cysteine to phenylalanine, the CDR3 counts 14 amino acids. The CDR3 DNA has 42 bases and is translated from base 1. V loses 3 bases at its end and J loses 6 bases; junction bases beyond the gene matches: 5. Per the germline V gene, SGHAT is the CDR1 and FQNNGV is the CDR2.